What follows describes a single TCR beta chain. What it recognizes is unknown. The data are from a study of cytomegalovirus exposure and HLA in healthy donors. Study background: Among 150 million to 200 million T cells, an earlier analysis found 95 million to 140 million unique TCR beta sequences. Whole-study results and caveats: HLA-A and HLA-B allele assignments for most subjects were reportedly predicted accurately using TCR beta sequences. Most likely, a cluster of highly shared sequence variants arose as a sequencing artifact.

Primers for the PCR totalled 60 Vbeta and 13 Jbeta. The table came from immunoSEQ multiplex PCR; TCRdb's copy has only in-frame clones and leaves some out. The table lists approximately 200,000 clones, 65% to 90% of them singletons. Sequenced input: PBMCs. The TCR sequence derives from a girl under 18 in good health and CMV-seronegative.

The CDR3 nucleotides are TGTGCCATCAGTGGAACTAGCGTCTCCTACGAGCAGTACTTC. This codes for CAISGTSVSYEQYF. The chain recombines TRBV10-3 with TRBJ2-7, with 7 bases fitting TRBD2. Germline V gives CDR1 ENHRY, CDR2 SYGVKD. The CDR3 is 14 residues long. Trimming cost V 4 bases and J 0 bases; bases outside gene matches: 3.